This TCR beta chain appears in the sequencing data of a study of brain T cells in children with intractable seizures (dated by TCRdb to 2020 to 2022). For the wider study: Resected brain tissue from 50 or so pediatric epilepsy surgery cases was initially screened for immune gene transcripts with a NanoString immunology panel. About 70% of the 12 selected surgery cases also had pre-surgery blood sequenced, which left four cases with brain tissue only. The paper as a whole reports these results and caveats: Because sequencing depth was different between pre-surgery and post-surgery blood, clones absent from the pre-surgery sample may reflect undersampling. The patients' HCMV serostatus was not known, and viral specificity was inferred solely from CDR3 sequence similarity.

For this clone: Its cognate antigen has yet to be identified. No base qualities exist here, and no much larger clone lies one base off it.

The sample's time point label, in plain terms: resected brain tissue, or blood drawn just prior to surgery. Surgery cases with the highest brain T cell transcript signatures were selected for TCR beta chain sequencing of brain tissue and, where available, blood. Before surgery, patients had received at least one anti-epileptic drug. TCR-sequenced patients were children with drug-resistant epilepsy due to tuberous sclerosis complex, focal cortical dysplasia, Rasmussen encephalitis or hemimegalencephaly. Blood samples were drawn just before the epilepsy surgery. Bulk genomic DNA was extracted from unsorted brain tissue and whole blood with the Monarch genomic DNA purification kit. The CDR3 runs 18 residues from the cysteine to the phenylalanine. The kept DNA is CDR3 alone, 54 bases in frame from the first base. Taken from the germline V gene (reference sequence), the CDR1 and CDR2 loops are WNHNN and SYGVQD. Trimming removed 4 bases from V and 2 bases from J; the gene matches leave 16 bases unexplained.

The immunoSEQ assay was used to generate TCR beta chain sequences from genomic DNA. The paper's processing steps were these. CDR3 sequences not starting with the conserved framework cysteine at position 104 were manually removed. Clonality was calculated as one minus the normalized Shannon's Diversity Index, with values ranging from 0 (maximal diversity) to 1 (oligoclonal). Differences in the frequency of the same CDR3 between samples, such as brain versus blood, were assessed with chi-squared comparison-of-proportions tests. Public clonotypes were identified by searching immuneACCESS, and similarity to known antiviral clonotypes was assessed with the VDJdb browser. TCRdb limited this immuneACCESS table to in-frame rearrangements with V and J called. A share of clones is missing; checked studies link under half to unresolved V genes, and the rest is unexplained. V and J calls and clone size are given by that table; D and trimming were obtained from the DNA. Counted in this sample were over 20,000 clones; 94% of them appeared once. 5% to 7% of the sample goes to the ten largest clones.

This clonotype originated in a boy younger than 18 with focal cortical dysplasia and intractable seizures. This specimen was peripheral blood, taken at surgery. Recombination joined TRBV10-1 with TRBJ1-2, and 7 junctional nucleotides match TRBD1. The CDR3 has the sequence CASSGLAQGKFLNYGYTF. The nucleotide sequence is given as TGCGCCAGCAGTGGATTGGCACAGGGGAAGTTCTTAAACTATGGCTACACCTTC.